A single sample is the source of the 27 T cell receptor beta chains below, sequenced in a study of OX40 agonist ivuxolimab in advanced cancers. The assay was immunoSEQ multiplex PCR, and TCRdb's table has in-frame clones only and misses some. Altogether about 150,000 clones are present, roughly 94% being singletons, with the ten largest covering around 0.28%. The source was CD4+ or CD8+ T cells sorted from blood, collected in a trial of the OX40 agonist ivuxolimab. These receptors came from an adult with an advanced solid tumor such as melanoma, head and neck, liver or kidney cancer.

V and J are TRBV5-6 and TRBJ1-2; D is possibly TRBD1 (6 bases). The CDR3 loop spans 14 amino acids. The germline V and J ends were trimmed by 3 bases and 4 bases, with 13 bases remaining between them. CDR1 SGHDT and CDR2 YYEEEE come from the germline V gene. CDR3 sequence (DNA): TGTGCCAGCAGCTCCCTGGCGGACAGCTATGGCTACACCTTC. This encodes CASSSLADSYGYTF.

The genes are TRBV5-5 and TRBJ2-7; D is perhaps TRBD1 or TRBD2 (5 bases each). CDR1 is SGHKS, CDR2 YYEKEE, per germline (reference sequence). CDR3 length: 14 amino acids. With 6 bases removed from V and 3 bases from J, the gap between germline ends came to 16 bases. The CDR3 region is CASTTGPSLYEQYF. CDR3 sequence (DNA): TGTGCCAGCACCACGGGACCTTCTCTCTACGAGCAGTACTTC.

The rearrangement uses TRBV6-6 and TRBJ1-2, with TRBD1 matching over 9 bases. CDR3 size: 15 residues. Germline values: CDR1 MNHNY, CDR2 SVGAGI (reference sequence). The trim removed 4 bases at V and 3 bases at J, leaving 6 bases unmatched. CDR3 sequence: CASSSGQGVYYGYTF. CDR3 DNA: TGTGCCAGCAGTTCGGGACAGGGAGTTTACTATGGCTACACCTTC.

The chain is built from TRBV7-2 and TRBJ2-7, with 8 bases fitting TRBD2. The J segment lost 0 bases and the V segment lost 8 bases, leaving 9 bases of the junction unmatched. Germline CDR1 SGHTA, CDR2 FQGNSA. CDR3 size: 15 residues. CDR3 DNA sequence: TGTGCCAGCGGTCTAACTAGCGGCAGCTCCTACGAGCAGTACTTC. The encoded protein is CASGLTSGSSYEQYF. Using reference TRBV7-2 and TRBJ2-7 for the parts outside the CDR3, the full variable domain is GAGVSQSPSNKVTEKGKDVELRCDPISGHTALYWYRQSLGQGLEFLIYFQGNSAPDKSGLPSDRFSAERTGGSVSTLTIQRTQQEDSAVYLCASGLTSGSSYEQYFGPGTRLTVT.

This clone was picked up a small number of times. The rearrangement joins TRBV7-2 to TRBJ2-7, with D possibly being TRBD1 (5 bases). Per germline, CDR1 SGHTA and CDR2 FQGNSA. Trimming cost V 6 bases and J 7 bases, with 22 bases left between them. The CDR3 is made up of 15 amino acids. The CDR3 here is CASSVGEQGYHEQYF. DNA of the CDR3: TGTGCCAGCAGTGTAGGTGAGCAGGGTTATCATGAGCAGTACTTC.

This clone was counted once. J is TRBJ2-1 and V is TRBV21-1; TRBD2 is the table's D call, not checked against the DNA. TRBV21-1 represents a pseudogene. The CDR3 sequence is 15 residues long. DNA of the CDR3: TGTGCCAGCAGCTTCCGGGGTTTAAGGTACAATGAGCAGTTCTTC. Protein: CASSFRGLRYNEQFF.

The genes are TRBV9 and TRBJ2-2; perhaps TRBD2 as D (6 bases). V was trimmed by 3 bases and J by 1 base, leaving 7 bases between them. Germline-derived CDR1 and CDR2 are SGDLS and YYNGEE. The CDR3 is 14 residues long. The CDR3 nucleotides are TGTGCCAGCAGCGCCGGGGGGAACACCGGGGAGCTGTTTTTT. Residues: CASSAGGNTGELFF.

The chain links TRBV7-2 to TRBJ1-1, with D unresolved. The CDR3 is 13 residues long. The V gene lost 4 bases and the J gene lost 0 bases, with 6 bases spanning the gap. Germline-derived CDR1 and CDR2 are SGHTA and FQGNSA. The CDR3 bases are TGTGCCAGCAGCTCAGATGTGAACACTGAAGCTTTCTTT. This gives the protein CASSSDVNTEAFF. Together with reference TRBV7-2 and TRBJ1-1, the CDR3 gives the full variable domain: GAGVSQSPSNKVTEKGKDVELRCDPISGHTALYWYRQSLGQGLEFLIYFQGNSAPDKSGLPSDRFSAERTGGSVSTLTIQRTQQEDSAVYLCASSSDVNTEAFFGQGTRLTVV.

The chain links TRBV29-1 to TRBJ1-2, with TRBD1 matching over 9 bases. Per germline, CDR1 SQVTM and CDR2 ANQGSEA. The CDR3 has 14 amino acids. V lost 6 bases and J lost 0; bases outside the gene matches: 5. This CDR3 reads CSVTRDRANYGYTF. In DNA, the CDR3 is TGCAGCGTCACCCGGGACAGGGCTAACTATGGCTACACCTTC.

CDR3 loop: CASSLFSTGELFF. The DNA for the CDR3 is TGTGCCAGCAGCTTATTTAGCACCGGGGAGCTGTTTTTT. The chain couples TRBV7-2 to TRBJ2-2; D ambiguous. Trimming stripped 2 bases from V and 4 bases from J, with 5 bases between. Germline values: CDR1 SGHTA, CDR2 FQGNSA. The CDR3 length is 13 residues.

The chain links TRBV27 to TRBJ1-6; weak D call: TRBD1 (5 bases). This CDR3 has 17 amino acids. CDR1 and CDR2 from the germline V gene are MNHEY and SMNVEV (reference sequence). Trimming left V 3 bases short and J 0 bases short, with 12 bases between. The CDR3 DNA sequence: TGTGCCAGCAGTTTTATGGGGACGAGCTCCTATAATTCACCCCTCCACTTT. Encoded protein: CASSFMGTSSYNSPLHF.

V usage is TRBV6-5 and J usage is TRBJ1-5; D gene unclear. Trimming removed 10 bases from V and 4 bases from J, with 11 bases in between. Germline V lookup: CDR1 MNHEY, CDR2 SVGAGI. The CDR3 covers 12 residues. This CDR3 reads CATDSLNQPQHF. CDR3 nucleotides: TGTGCCACAGACTCCTTAAATCAGCCCCAGCATTTT.

The rearrangement links TRBV7-2 to TRBJ1-1; D uncertain. CDR1 is SGHTA and CDR2 is FQGNSA in the germline V gene. Deletions cut 5 bases from V and 0 bases from J, with 10 bases between. The CDR3 has 14 residues. The CDR3 sequence is CASSIQIMNTEAFF. The DNA of the CDR3 is TGTGCCAGCAGCATACAGATCATGAACACTGAAGCTTTCTTT.

The rearrangement joins TRBV15 to TRBJ2-7; TRBD1 is a possible D gene (5 bases). The ends were cut back, 2 bases at V and 4 bases at J, with 6 bases in the middle. This CDR3 contains 12 residues. CDR1 and CDR2 from the germline V gene are LNHNV and YYDKDF (reference sequence). The CDR3 nucleotides are TGTGCCACCAGCAGACAGGGATACGAGCAGTACTTC. Its protein product is CATSRQGYEQYF.

The chain uses TRBV29-1 and TRBJ1-1, with TRBD1 identical over 12 bases. Per germline, CDR1 SQVTM and CDR2 ANQGSEA. This CDR3 has 13 residues. V gave up 4 bases and J gave up 7 bases; unmatched junction bases: 4. DNA of the CDR3: TGCAGCGTTGCGGGACAGGGGGCCGGTGAAGCTTTCTTT. Translation gives CSVAGQGAGEAFF.

The J gene is TRBJ1-3, the V gene TRBV9, with 9 bases matching TRBD1. The J segment lost 0 bases and the V segment lost 4 bases, leaving 8 bases of the junction unmatched. The CDR3 runs to 17 residues. Per germline, CDR1 SGDLS and CDR2 YYNGEE. This CDR3 reads CASSPSGTGSSGNTIYF. The CDR3 region has the DNA TGTGCCAGCAGCCCCTCCGGGACAGGGAGCTCTGGAAACACCATATATTTT.

This CDR3 reads CSATAGTAFQETQYF. CDR3 DNA: TGCAGCGCTACCGCCGGGACAGCCTTCCAAGAGACCCAGTACTTC. This rearrangement joins TRBV29-1 to TRBJ2-5; 7 bases match TRBD1. The CDR3 is 15 residues long. V was pared by 7 bases and J by 1 base, with 12 bases of the junction left unmatched. Per the germline V gene, CDR1 is SQVTM and CDR2 is ANQGSEA.

V and J are TRBV7-9 and TRBJ2-3; 12 positions agree with TRBD2. Trimming cost V 6 bases and J 3 bases; bases outside gene matches: 1. The CDR3 is made up of 14 amino acids. The germline V gene has CDR1 SEHNR and CDR2 FQNEAQ (reference sequence). In nucleotides, the CDR3 is TGTGCCAGCAGACTAGCGGGAGGTACAGATACGCAGTATTTT. Protein sequence: CASRLAGGTDTQYF.

The chain has TRBV19 and TRBJ2-2, with 9 bases identical to TRBD1. V shed 6 bases and J 9 bases; nucleotides not matched to a gene: 5. This CDR3 is built from 13 residues. Germline V lookup: CDR1 LNHDA, CDR2 SQIVND (reference sequence). The CDR3 reads CASSDTGGRELFF. DNA for the CDR3: TGTGCCAGTAGCGATACAGGGGGCAGGGAGCTGTTTTTT.

This sequence joins TRBV4-3 and TRBJ1-1; the D is unclear. There are 13 residues in the CDR3. Germline V CDR1 and CDR2: LGHNA, YSLEER. The V end lost 4 bases, the J end lost 0 bases, and 6 bases lay between the germline ends. The CDR3 sequence is CASSRTVNTEAFF. The DNA for the CDR3 is TGCGCCAGCAGCCGAACGGTGAACACTGAAGCTTTCTTT.

This sequence joins TRBV20-1 and TRBJ1-2; 7 positions agree with TRBD1. V dropped 5 bases and J dropped 10; count of bases not matched to a gene: 7. The CDR3 consists of 11 residues. Germline values: CDR1 DFQATT, CDR2 SNEGSKA (reference sequence). The CDR3 sequence is CSASETGPYTF. In nucleotides, the CDR3 is TGCAGTGCTTCCGAGACAGGGCCCTACACCTTC.

This chain links TRBV11-2 with TRBJ1-4; a weak D match, TRBD1 (5 bases). CDR1 is SGHAT and CDR2 is FQNNGV in the germline V gene. The CDR3 totals 15 residues. The V end lost 1 base, the J end lost 6 bases, and 12 bases lay between the germline ends. The CDR3: CASSLGGVGYEKLFF. The CDR3 DNA reads TGTGCCAGCAGCTTAGGGGGGGTAGGGTATGAAAAACTGTTTTTT.

J is TRBJ2-4 and V is TRBV28; the D gene is possibly TRBD1 (7 bases). V lost 8 bases, J lost 3 bases, and 17 bases lay in between. This CDR3 is 15 amino acids long. CDR1 is MDHEN and CDR2 is SYDVKM in the germline V gene. CDR3 amino acids: CASHRGWGGKNIQYF. The CDR3 coding sequence is TGTGCCAGCCACAGGGGCTGGGGAGGCAAAAACATTCAGTACTTC.

The chain joins TRBV5-4 to TRBJ2-1; unclear D gene. The CDR3 spans 15 residues. From germline, CDR1 is SGHNT and CDR2 YYREEE (reference sequence). V lost 0 bases, J lost 0 bases, and 7 bases lay in between. CDR3 DNA sequence: TGTGCCAGCAGCTTGGCCCAGGACTCCTACAATGAGCAGTTCTTC. Protein product: CASSLAQDSYNEQFF.

This chain uses TRBV20-1 with TRBJ1-2, with D tentatively TRBD1 (6 bases). With 6 bases removed from V and 11 bases from J, the gap between germline ends came to 13 bases. CDR1 DFQATT and CDR2 SNEGSKA come from the germline V gene (reference sequence). The CDR3 covers 10 residues. As DNA, the CDR3 is TGCAGTGCGACCGGGGGCTCATACACCTTC. It specifies CSATGGSYTF.

This chain connects TRBV7-3 to TRBJ2-1; D gene unclear. Germline CDR1 reads SGHTA; CDR2 reads FQGTGA. V lost 5 bases, J lost 8 bases, and 13 bases lay in between. The CDR3 covers 13 residues. DNA for the CDR3: TGTGCCAGCAGCCCCCGGGTCTCGCATGAGCAGTTCTTC. Translating gives CASSPRVSHEQFF.

The chain links TRBV4-3 to TRBJ2-7, with TRBD1 matching 7 bases. Germline V CDR1 and CDR2: LGHNA, YSLEER. V shed 0 bases, J shed 6 bases, and the junction held 14 bases outside the gene matches. This CDR3 region has 17 residues. The CDR3 region has the DNA TGCGCCAGCAGCCAAGATGGGAGCCAGTCCAGGGGGAGCGAGCAGTACTTC. Residues: CASSQDGSQSRGSEQYF.